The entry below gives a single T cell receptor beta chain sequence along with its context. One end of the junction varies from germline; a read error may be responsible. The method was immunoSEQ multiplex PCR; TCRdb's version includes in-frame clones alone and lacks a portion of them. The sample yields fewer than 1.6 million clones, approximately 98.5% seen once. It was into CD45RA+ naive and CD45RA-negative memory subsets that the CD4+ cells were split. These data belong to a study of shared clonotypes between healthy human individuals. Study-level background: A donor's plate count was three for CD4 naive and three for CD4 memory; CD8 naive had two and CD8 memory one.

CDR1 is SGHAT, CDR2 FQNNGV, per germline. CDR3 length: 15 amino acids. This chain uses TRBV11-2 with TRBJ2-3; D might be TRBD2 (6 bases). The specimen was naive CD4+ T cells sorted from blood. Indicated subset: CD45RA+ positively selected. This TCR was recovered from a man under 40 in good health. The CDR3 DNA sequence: TGTGCCAGCACCTTAGGAGACGCTGGGGGGGATACGCAGTATTTT. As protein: CASTLGDAGGDTQYF.